This record covers a single T cell receptor beta chain. Its target is not known. This sample was taken from a study of T cell repertoires in aging, cancer and after chemotherapy. Study background: Over several months to years, re-sampled healthy donor repertoires clearly shared clones.

CDR1 and CDR2 from the germline V gene are SEHNR and FQNEAQ (reference sequence). The V gene end was trimmed by 1 base and the J gene end by 3 bases; junction bases not matched to a gene: 0. The length of the CDR3 is 14 residues. Amplification of TCR beta used genomic DNA extracted from peripheral blood. Broader study findings: Across the chemotherapy interval, each cancer cohort showed higher median generation probability, suggesting thymic rebound.

TRB rearrangements spanning V, D and J were amplified using mixed TRB-A/B primers. Each CDR3 protein is one row after TCRdb ran MiXCR on the multiplex PCR reads. Among 9,500 or so distinct CDR3 sequences listed, roughly a quarter were seen once. This sequence was found in a human donor in good health. The J gene is TRBJ2-3, the V gene TRBV7-9; 8 bases are a match to TRBD2. Sample: blood. CDR3 protein: CASSLGGRTDTQYF. CDR3 coding DNA: TGTGCCAGCAGCTTAGGCGGGAGGACAGATACGCAGTATTTT.